This T cell receptor beta chain was identified during a study of blood T cell repertoires in COVID-19. Study in general: Specimens from acute and convalescent COVID-19 originated in the United States, Italy and Spain. PBMCs, B-cell-depleted T cells, or T cells provided the cDNA or gDNA that made up the material.

TCRdb keeps only in-frame clones here, not all; method: immunoSEQ multiplex PCR. The sample carries 540,000 or so clones, roughly 91% recorded once. Seattle patient enrollment occurred during active infection, with longitudinal follow-up thereafter. V lost 5 bases and J lost 4; bases outside the gene matches: 9. This CDR3 has 16 residues. Germline V lookup: CDR1 SEHNR, CDR2 FQNEAQ (reference sequence). The sequence derives from a woman between 45 and 65 years old with COVID-19, enrolled during active disease. The V and J genes are TRBV7-9 and TRBJ1-3; 9 bases agree with TRBD1. The sample was peripheral blood. The CDR3 DNA follows: TGTGCCAGCAGCCGTCCCGGGACAGGGACGGGAAACACCATATATTTT. It encodes CASSRPGTGTGNTIYF.